This T cell receptor (beta chain) was obtained from a study of T-cell reconstitution after alpha-beta-depleted transplantation in children (dated by TCRdb to 2016 to 2017). As for the study more broadly: Using TCR repertoire profiling, the study followed T-cell immune reconstitution in a quantitative way in children after TCRalphabeta/CD19-depleted allogeneic hematopoietic cell transplantation.

In regard to this clonotype: The target of this receptor is not known. Base qualities are not provided; no much larger clone lies one nucleotide away.

Libraries were built with PCR. The instrument given in TCRdb is Illumina HiSeq 2500. TCR libraries were prepared with molecular barcoding, using unique molecular identifiers to normalize TCRbeta repertoire quantification. TCRdb trimmed the raw reads at Q25, called clones with MiXCR and kept productive beta chains. Identical CDR3 protein sequences are pooled into one entry, listed with their most common genes and DNA. The table for this sample lists approximately 980,000 distinct CDR3 sequences; under 30% of them were counted only once. Roughly 30% of the sample is taken by the ten largest. Paper-wide results and their limitations: In some patients, the high TCRbeta diversity seen at day 60 was put down to recipient T cells and intrathymic progenitors that had survived conditioning. Apparently early alphabetaT-cell count recovery about two months after transplant reportedly relied on only several hundred rapidly expanded clones derived from non-depleted graft cells. Over the following months the frequencies of hyperexpanded clones went down, and after one year T-cell counts and TCRbeta diversity were mostly credited to newly produced T cells.

Per the publication, the treatment or condition label means: allogeneic hematopoietic cell transplantation with graft depleted of TCRalphabeta T cells and CD19 B cells. The transplant recipients were children given TCRalphabeta/CD19-depleted allogeneic hematopoietic cell grafts. The germline V gene yields SGHTA for CDR1 and FQGNSA for CDR2. Reading from cysteine to phenylalanine, the CDR3 counts 16 amino acids. Left in the record is the CDR3 DNA by itself, 48 bases read in frame from the first base. The junction shows trimming of 3 bases on V and 9 bases on J, and the gene matches do not reach 10 bases of it.

The rearranged chain carries TRBV7-2 and TRBJ2-3; TRBD2 lines up with 12 middle nucleotides. This material consisted of PBMCs, mostly from graft donor cells, taken 360 days after TCRalphabeta/CD19-depleted stem cell transplant. The TCR comes from a boy under two years old who had a stem cell transplant for SCID, so the T cells may come from the graft donor. Read as DNA, the sequence is TGTGCCAGCAGCTTGGTATCTAGCGGGGGGGGCCAGACGCAGTATTTT. Protein translation: CASSLVSSGGGQTQYF.